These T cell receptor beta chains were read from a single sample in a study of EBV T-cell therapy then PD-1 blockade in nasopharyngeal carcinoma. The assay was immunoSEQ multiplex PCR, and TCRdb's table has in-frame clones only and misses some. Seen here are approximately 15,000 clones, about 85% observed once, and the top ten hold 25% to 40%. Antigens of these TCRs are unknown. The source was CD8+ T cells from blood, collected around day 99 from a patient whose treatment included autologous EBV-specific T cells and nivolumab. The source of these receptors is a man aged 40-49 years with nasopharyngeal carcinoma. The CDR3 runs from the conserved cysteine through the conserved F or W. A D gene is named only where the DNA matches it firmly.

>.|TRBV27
CASSFGTGTEAFF
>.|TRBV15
CATSRDQRFNQPQHF
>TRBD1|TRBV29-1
CSVLGTGNYGYTF
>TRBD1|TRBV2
CASSEAYRGVNTEAFF
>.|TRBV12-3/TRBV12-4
CASSWAVAQYF
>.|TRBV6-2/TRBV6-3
CASSYSRRLWTEAFF
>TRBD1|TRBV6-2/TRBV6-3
CASSWDSSYEQYF
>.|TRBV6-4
CASSAGDGDTGELFF
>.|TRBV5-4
CASSSSTRAYEQYF
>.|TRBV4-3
CASSQDPGMNTGELFF
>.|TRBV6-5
CASSYSMIEGGTEAFF
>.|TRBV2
CASSSGTFAANEKLFF
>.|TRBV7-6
CASSPVPSHTEAFF
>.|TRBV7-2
CASSLAYSTNYGYTF
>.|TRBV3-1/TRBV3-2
CASRPDGSSGNTIYF
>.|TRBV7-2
CASSLVYAGGNQPQHF
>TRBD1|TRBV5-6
CASSFGQVATNEKLFF
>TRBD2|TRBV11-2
CASSSGTSGGCTDTQYF
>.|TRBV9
CASSLPSRGIETQYF
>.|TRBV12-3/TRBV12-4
CASSPYEQFF
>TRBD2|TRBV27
CASSLKALASGGNEQFF
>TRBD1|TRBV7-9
CASSQGTGLPYEQYF
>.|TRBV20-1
CSARGGLEAFF
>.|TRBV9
CASSAYGISGNTIYF
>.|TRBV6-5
CASSYSIQGRTDTQYF
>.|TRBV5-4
CASSGEGYYYGYTF
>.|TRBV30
CAWGHINTEAFF
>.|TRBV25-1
CASGVGEVDTQYF
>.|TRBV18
CASSPRTDSGANVLTF
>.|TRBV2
CARNEGQKNTIYF
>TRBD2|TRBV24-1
CATSSDELAGGYNEQFF
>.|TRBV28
CASREQASNQPQHF
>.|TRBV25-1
CASSEFVSANTGELFF
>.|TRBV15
CATSQDSSGANVLTF
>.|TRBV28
CASRRPGLTEAFF
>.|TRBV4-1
CASSQAVGTGLSTEAFF
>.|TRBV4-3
CASSQDLGYEQYF
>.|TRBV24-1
CATSPVEPNTGELFF
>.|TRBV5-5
CASSSRVPEAFF